What follows are 24 T cell receptor beta chains derived from one specimen sequenced in a study of identical twins. TCRdb analysed the 5' RACE reads with MiXCR anew, one entry per CDR3 protein. The sample shows 400,000 to 550,000 distinct CDR3 sequences, roughly 21% of them seen only once. This sample also belongs to another study, concerning T cells expressing NK-cell markers.

Material: CD4+ T cells sorted from blood. These receptors were obtained from a woman in her late teens or twenties in good health.

The genes are TRBV2 and TRBJ2-4, with 10 bases that match TRBD1. The CDR3 consists of 15 residues. Germline V gene lookup returns CDR1 SNHLY and CDR2 FYNNEI. Germline trimming cut 6 bases from V and 1 base from J; bases unmatched to any gene: 3. The CDR3: CASSEGQGAKNIQYF. The CDR3 DNA follows: TGTGCCAGCAGCGAGGGACAGGGGGCCAAAAACATTCAGTACTTC.

This clonotype has only a few counts. V and J are TRBV6-1 and TRBJ1-2, with D uncertain. Germline V lookup: CDR1 MNHNS, CDR2 SASEGT. This CDR3 is 15 amino acids long. V lost 7 bases and J 4 bases, leaving 19 bases between the germline ends. The CDR3 region is CASIYQNQVVYGYTF. The CDR3 DNA reads TGTGCCAGCATATATCAGAACCAAGTCGTCTATGGCTACACCTTC.

A single count supports this clonotype. This chain uses TRBV11-2 with TRBJ2-3; 7 bases line up with TRBD2. After removal of 3 bases from V and 14 bases from J, the junction contained 20 bases not matched to a gene. Germline-derived CDR1 and CDR2 are SGHAT and FQNNGV. The CDR3 length is 16 residues. The CDR3 DNA is TGTGCCAGCAGCTTGAAAATTCGGCGGGAGCCAATCCCAACGTATTTT. Its protein product is CASSLKIRREPIPTYF.

This rearrangement joins TRBV7-9 to TRBJ2-7; 8 positions agree with TRBD1. Losses at the gene ends were 1 base for V and 3 bases for J; bases not matched to a gene: 8. The CDR3 runs to 16 residues. Per the germline V gene, CDR1 is SEHNR and CDR2 is FQNEAQ (reference sequence). CDR3 loop: CASSLGGDRPYYEQYF. The DNA of the CDR3 is TGTGCCAGCAGCTTAGGGGGGGACAGGCCATACTACGAGCAGTACTTC. The full variable domain, with the rest looked up from reference TRBV7-9 and TRBJ2-7, is DTGVSQNPRHKITKRGQNVTFRCDPISEHNRLYWYRQTLGQGPEFLTYFQNEAQLEKSRLLSDRFSAERPKGSFSTLEIQRTEQGDSAMYLCASSLGGDRPYYEQYFGPGTRLTVT.

This clonotype was seen repeatedly, ten times or more. This sequence joins TRBV12-3 or TRBV12-4 and TRBJ2-2, with 9 nucleotides matching TRBD2. The V segment lost 2 bases and the J segment 4 bases; nucleotides outside the gene matches: 5. The CDR3 is 16 residues long. In DNA form, the CDR3 reads TGTGCCAGCAGTTTATATAGCGGGGGTGGCACCGGGGAGCTGTTTTTT. Encoded protein: CASSLYSGGGTGELFF.

This chain joins TRBV29-1 and TRBJ2-1; a weak D match, TRBD1 (6 bases). Germline CDR1 SQVTM, CDR2 ANQGSEA. This CDR3 is 14 amino acids long. V shed 4 bases and J shed 1 base, with 11 bases lying between them. In DNA, the CDR3 is TGCAGCGTTGTATTACAGGGTTCCTACAATGAGCAGTTCTTC. This codes for CSVVLQGSYNEQFF.

This clonotype was recorded a few times. J is TRBJ2-3 and V is TRBV15; D ambiguous. V lost 0 bases to trimming and J lost 3 bases, with 4 bases between them. Germline lookup yields CDR1 LNHNV and CDR2 YYDKDF (reference sequence). This CDR3 contains 13 residues. The CDR3 protein is CATSRDRTDTQYF. As DNA, the CDR3 is TGTGCCACCAGCAGAGATAGGACAGATACGCAGTATTTT.

Written as DNA, the CDR3 is TGTGCCAGCAGCAGTGGAGGGACTAGCGGGAGGTACAGAGATACGCAGTATTTT. This translates into CASSSGGTSGRYRDTQYF. The chain joins TRBV9 to TRBJ2-3, with 15 nucleotides matching TRBD2. CDR3 length equals 18 residues. The J segment lost 5 bases and the V segment lost 4 bases, leaving 11 bases of the junction unmatched. The germline CDR1 and CDR2 sequences are SGDLS and YYNGEE.

The sample holds a few counts of this clonotype. The J gene is TRBJ1-2, the V gene TRBV15; D perhaps matches TRBD1 (5 bases). The V gene lost 0 bases and the J gene lost 1 base, with 9 bases spanning the gap. The CDR3 spans 15 residues. Looked up from germline, CDR1 is LNHNV and CDR2 is YYDKDF (reference sequence). CDR3 loop: CATSRDDRFNYGYTF. The CDR3, as DNA: TGTGCCACCAGCAGAGATGACAGATTTAACTATGGCTACACCTTC.

This clonotype came up a few times. The chain has TRBV29-1 and TRBJ2-5, with 9 positions matching TRBD1. Per the germline V gene, CDR1 is SQVTM and CDR2 is ANQGSEA. J was trimmed by 5 bases and V by 6 bases; bases with no gene match: 7. The CDR3 has 13 amino acids. CDR3 DNA sequence: TGCAGCGTGAGGGACAGGGTGGGGGAGACCCAGTACTTC. Protein: CSVRDRVGETQYF.

The chain is built from TRBV20-1 and TRBJ2-3, with 8 bases that match TRBD1. V shed 6 bases and J 5 bases; nucleotides not matched to a gene: 7. The CDR3 loop spans 13 amino acids. Per the germline V gene, CDR1 is DFQATT and CDR2 is SNEGSKA (reference sequence). The CDR3 nucleotides read TGCAGTGCGGCGACAGGGGAAGAAGATACGCAGTATTTT. It yields the protein CSAATGEEDTQYF.

The chain joins TRBV5-1 to TRBJ2-2, with D perhaps TRBD1 (6 bases). Germline assignment: CDR1 SGHRS and CDR2 YFSETQ. This CDR3 has 16 residues. The V gene lost 0 bases and the J gene lost 4 bases, with 13 bases spanning the gap. CDR3 in DNA: TGCGCCAGCAGCTTGGTGGTAACAGGGCCCACCGGGGAGCTGTTTTTT. Translated, it gives CASSLVVTGPTGELFF.

This chain connects TRBV12-3 or TRBV12-4 to TRBJ2-1, with a tentative D call TRBD2 (6 bases). CDR3 length: 16 amino acids. The V gene lost 10 bases and the J gene lost 1 base, with 20 bases spanning the gap. In nucleotides, the CDR3 is TGTGCCATTATGGTCGGGGGTTCGGGGTCCTACAATGAGCAGTTCTTC. It yields the protein CAIMVGGSGSYNEQFF.

The gene calls are TRBV10-3 and TRBJ1-4, with 10 bases that match TRBD1. CDR1 and CDR2 (germline): ENHRY, SYGVKD. This CDR3 is 13 amino acids long. V lost 9 bases, J lost 8 bases, and 6 bases stayed unmatched. CDR3 DNA: TGTGCCATTAGACAGGGGGCGACGGAAAAACTGTTTTTT. It yields the protein CAIRQGATEKLFF.

The gene calls are TRBV7-2 and TRBJ2-1; TRBD2 matches at 11 bases. The CDR3 contains 15 residues. Germline V CDR1 and CDR2: SGHTA, FQGNSA. J was trimmed by 8 bases and V by 2 bases; bases with no gene match: 5. The CDR3 here is CASSLITSGSDEQFF. CDR3 sequence (DNA): TGTGCCAGCAGCTTAATTACTAGCGGGAGCGATGAGCAGTTCTTC.

The chain joins TRBV4-2 to TRBJ2-5; TRBD2 agrees at 7 bases. The germline CDR1 and CDR2 sequences are LGHNA and YNFKEQ. Trimming removed 0 bases from V and 3 bases from J; junction bases left unmatched: 7. This CDR3 comprises 16 residues. CDR3 residues: CASSQDLWLAEETQYF. DNA for the CDR3: TGTGCCAGCAGCCAAGATCTGTGGCTAGCGGAAGAGACCCAGTACTTC.

The rearrangement uses TRBV9 and TRBJ2-5; D unresolved. Trimming took off 2 bases at V and 2 bases at J, with 7 bases between the two ends. The CDR3 has 13 residues. The germline V gene has CDR1 SGDLS and CDR2 YYNGEE. The chain's CDR3 is CASSVSVQETQYF. The CDR3 bases are TGTGCCAGCAGCGTCAGCGTACAAGAGACCCAGTACTTC.

This clonotype was counted a few times. The chain employs TRBV7-6 and TRBJ2-2, with unresolved D. CDR1 and CDR2 (germline): SGHVS, FNYEAQ. This CDR3 region has 14 residues. V lost 5 bases and J lost 1, with 8 bases in between. CDR3 nucleotides: TGTGCCAGCAGCGTAGACTGGAACACCGGGGAGCTGTTTTTT. Its translation is CASSVDWNTGELFF. Complete variable domain (other parts from reference TRBV7-6 and TRBJ2-2): GAGVSQSPRYKVTKRGQDVALRCDPISGHVSLYWYRQALGQGPEFLTYFNYEAQQDKSGLPNDRFSAERPEGSISTLTIQRTEQRDSAMYRCASSVDWNTGELFFGEGSRLTVL.

The sample holds a few counts of this clonotype. The V and J genes are TRBV5-1 and TRBJ2-3; D not certain. The germline CDR1 and CDR2 sequences are SGHRS and YFSETQ. This CDR3 spans 15 amino acids. The V and J ends lost 7 bases and 0 bases respectively, with 15 bases between them. The CDR3 is CASQASDESTDTQYF. CDR3 nucleotides: TGCGCCAGCCAAGCATCCGACGAAAGCACAGATACGCAGTATTTT.

The chain is built from TRBV11-2 and TRBJ2-2; 8 nucleotides agree with TRBD2. With 1 base clipped from V and 7 bases from J, the junction kept 8 bases outside the gene matches. This CDR3 contains 16 residues. Germline assignment: CDR1 SGHAT and CDR2 FQNNGV. CDR3 nucleotide sequence: TGTGCCAGCAGCTTAGTTCGGGGGGGCGACGGCGGGGAGCTGTTTTTT. Translated, it gives CASSLVRGGDGGELFF.

This clonotype was counted ten times or more. The chain recombines TRBV5-1 with TRBJ2-1, with 12 bases that match TRBD2. Looked up from germline, CDR1 is SGHRS and CDR2 is YFSETQ. This CDR3 contains 18 residues. Trimming cost V 7 bases and J 3 bases; bases outside gene matches: 14. The CDR3 region is CASREDLAGGLLYNEQFF. The CDR3 DNA reads as TGCGCCAGCCGAGAGGACCTAGCGGGGGGGCTCCTCTACAATGAGCAGTTCTTC.

The rearrangement joins TRBV6-2 or TRBV6-3 to TRBJ2-7; 9 bases are shared with TRBD2. Per the germline V gene, CDR1 is MNHEY and CDR2 is SVGEGT. The V and J ends lost 3 bases and 3 bases, in that order; junction bases with no gene match: 3. The CDR3 spans 14 residues. The CDR3 is CASSYSGSVYEQYF. CDR3 in DNA: TGTGCCAGCAGTTATAGCGGGAGCGTCTACGAGCAGTACTTC.

This clonotype was observed many times. The chain joins TRBV20-1 to TRBJ2-5; D is undetermined. V was cut by 3 bases and J by 1 base, with 6 bases left in between. The germline V gene has CDR1 DFQATT and CDR2 SNEGSKA (reference sequence). The CDR3 totals 12 residues. The CDR3: CSARPVQETQYF. In DNA form, the CDR3 reads TGCAGTGCTAGGCCAGTCCAAGAGACCCAGTACTTC.

The gene calls are TRBV11-2 and TRBJ2-6; 8 bases map to TRBD1. V dropped 2 bases and J dropped 1; count of bases not matched to a gene: 13. Germline CDR1 and CDR2: SGHAT and FQNNGV. This CDR3 has 20 residues. In nucleotides, the CDR3 is TGTGCCAGCAGCTTATATTTTCTGGGCAGGGGGCAGTCTGGGGCCAACGTCCTGACTTTC. The encoded protein is CASSLYFLGRGQSGANVLTF.